This note documents a single TCR beta chain sequence. Its antigen is unknown. Germline and junction disagree at one end, which may indicate a read error. Three rounds of nested PCR, following a modified ARM-PCR protocol, produced the TCRbeta library. TCRdb re-analysed the multiplex PCR reads in MiXCR, keeping a single row per CDR3 protein. Among approximately 100,000 distinct CDR3 sequences listed, less than 75% were seen once. These data belong to a study of tumor and adjacent non-tumor tissue in lung cancer. Study information: Histology: 12 adenocarcinoma, a couple of squamous cell carcinoma, 1 small cell lung cancer.

Notes on the study in general: Tumor repertoires had a smaller top 100 clone share than normal lung. Tumor tissue had significantly higher TCR diversity than normal lung.

The template was RNA from unsorted bulk tissue. This non-tumor lung sample came from over 3 cm beyond the tumor edge. The receptor was isolated from a young man with non-small cell lung cancer. Specimen: distant non-tumor lung tissue.

Written as DNA, the CDR3 is TGCGCCGGCAGCAAAGGACAGGGGGGGGATACGCAGTATTTT. It codes for CAGSKGQGGDTQYF. V is TRBV5-1 and J is TRBJ2-3, with 10 bases lining up with TRBD1. Germline lookup yields CDR1 SGHRS and CDR2 YFSETQ. The CDR3 has 14 residues.